This passage covers 10 T cell receptor beta chains from one sample sequenced in a study of blood T cells in healthy people across ages. Using a J-beta primer mix together with a sample-barcoded 5' primer, a second PCR was run for roughly 6 to 11 cycles. TCRdb fed the 5' RACE reads into MiXCR, producing one record per CDR3 protein. Among 800,000 to 1,000,000 distinct CDR3 sequences listed, around 48% were seen once. The sample comprised blood. The receptors stem from a man aged 25 to 40 in good health.

V usage is TRBV20-1 and J usage is TRBJ2-5, with TRBD1 matching over 7 bases. The DNA end is more similar to TRBJ2-7, so the J call may be wrong. This CDR3 has 13 residues. The germline V gene encodes CDR1 DFQATT and CDR2 SNEGSKA (reference sequence). The CDR3 reads CSAPGQVEYEQYF. The CDR3 DNA reads as TGCAGTGCTCCTGGACAGGTCGAATACGAGCAGTACTTC.

This rearrangement joins TRBV20-1 to TRBJ1-2; TRBD1 agrees at 8 bases. CDR3 size: 17 residues. Germline CDR1 reads DFQATT; CDR2 reads SNEGSKA (reference sequence). V was clipped by 1 base and J by 2 bases; unmatched bases: 12. DNA for the CDR3: TGCAGTGCTAGAGCACTAAACCAGGGGGCGCAGAACTATGGCTACACCTTC. Translated: CSARALNQGAQNYGYTF.

V is TRBV9 and J is TRBJ2-1; possible D gene TRBD1, 5 bases. The CDR3 has 14 amino acids. Between the trimmed V and J ends, which lost 0 bases and 5 bases, there was a span of 9 bases. Germline V gives CDR1 SGDLS, CDR2 YYNGEE. The CDR3 bases are TGTGCCAGCAGCGTAGTAGGGGCACACAATGAGCAGTTCTTC. Protein product: CASSVVGAHNEQFF. Drawing the rest from reference TRBV9 and TRBJ2-1, the complete variable domain is DSGVTQTPKHLITATGQRVTLRCSPRSGDLSVYWYQQSLDQGLQFLIQYYNGEERAKGNILERFSAQQFPDLHSELNLSSLELGDSALYFCASSVVGAHNEQFFGPGTRLTVL.

This chain joins TRBV20-1 and TRBJ2-7; 8 positions agree with TRBD1. V lost 3 bases, J lost 5 bases, and 6 bases stayed unmatched. CDR3 length: 13 residues. Germline CDR1 is DFQATT and CDR2 is SNEGSKA (reference sequence). This CDR3 reads CSASRDRLNEQYF. The CDR3 nucleotides read TGCAGTGCTAGCCGGGACAGGTTGAACGAGCAGTACTTC.

V is TRBV15 and J is TRBJ1-4; D remains ambiguous. V was clipped by 3 bases and J by 0 bases, with 11 bases between them. CDR1 is LNHNV and CDR2 is YYDKDF in the germline V gene (reference sequence). The CDR3 covers 16 residues. The CDR3, as DNA: TGTGCCACCAGCAGTGCGGCGGTTGCAACTAATGAAAAACTGTTTTTT. Translating it yields CATSSAAVATNEKLFF.

This clonotype turned up a few times. The chain uses TRBV4-2 and TRBJ1-4, with D possibly being TRBD1 (6 bases). This CDR3 contains 17 residues. V lost 0 bases, J lost 5 bases, and 16 bases lay in between. The germline V gene has CDR1 LGHNA and CDR2 YNFKEQ. The CDR3 sequence: CASSQDSLTGSNEKLFF. CDR3 sequence (DNA): TGTGCCAGCAGCCAAGATTCGCTGACAGGATCCAATGAAAAACTGTTTTTT.

This chain connects TRBV7-2 to TRBJ1-6; 12 bases fit TRBD1. This CDR3 has 17 residues. CDR1 is SGHTA and CDR2 is FQGNSA in the germline V gene. Trimming took 3 bases from V and 7 from J; bases not matched to a gene: 7. CDR3 in amino acids: CASSFGDRGRQNSPLHF. The CDR3 DNA follows: TGTGCCAGCAGCTTTGGGGACAGGGGGCGGCAAAATTCACCCCTCCACTTT. The full variable domain, its missing parts supplied by reference TRBV7-2 and TRBJ1-6, is GAGVSQSPSNKVTEKGKDVELRCDPISGHTALYWYRQSLGQGLEFLIYFQGNSAPDKSGLPSDRFSAERTGGSVSTLTIQRTQQEDSAVYLCASSFGDRGRQNSPLHFGNGTRLTVT.

This clonotype turned up a few times. This chain links TRBV6-2 or TRBV6-3 with TRBJ1-2; 8 positions agree with TRBD1. Germline-derived CDR1 and CDR2 are MNHEY and SVGEGT. CDR3 length: 14 residues. J gave up 5 bases and V 6 bases, and 8 bases lay outside the gene matches. CDR3 sequence (DNA): TGTGCCAGCAGCCGGACAGGGCCGGGATATGGCTACACCTTC. Residues: CASSRTGPGYGYTF.

The chain carries TRBV4-3 and TRBJ2-1; D might be TRBD1 (6 bases). The CDR3 runs 15 residues. Per germline, CDR1 LGHNA and CDR2 YSLEER. With 0 bases removed from V and 4 bases from J, the gap between germline ends came to 10 bases. CDR3 sequence reads: CASSQEEQGYNEQFF. The CDR3 DNA is TGCGCCAGCAGCCAAGAGGAGCAGGGGTACAATGAGCAGTTCTTC.

The chain recombines TRBV12-3 or TRBV12-4 with TRBJ2-7; 8 positions agree with TRBD1. The CDR3 contains 14 residues. With V trimmed by 6 bases and J by 1 base, 5 bases remained unmatched. CDR3 DNA sequence: TGTGCCAGCAGGCACCGGGACAGGTCCTACGAGCAGTACTTC. This translates into CASRHRDRSYEQYF.